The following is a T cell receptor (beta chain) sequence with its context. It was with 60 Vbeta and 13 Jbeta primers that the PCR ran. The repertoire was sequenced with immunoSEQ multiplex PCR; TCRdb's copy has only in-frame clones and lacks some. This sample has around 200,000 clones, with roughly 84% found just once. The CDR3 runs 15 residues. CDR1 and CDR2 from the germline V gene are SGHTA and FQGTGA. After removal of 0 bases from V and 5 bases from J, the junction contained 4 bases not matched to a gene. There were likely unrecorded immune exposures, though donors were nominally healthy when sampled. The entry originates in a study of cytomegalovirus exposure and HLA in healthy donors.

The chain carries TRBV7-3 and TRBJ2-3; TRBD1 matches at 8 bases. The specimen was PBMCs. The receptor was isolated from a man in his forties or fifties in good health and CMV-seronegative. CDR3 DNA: TGTGCCAGCAGCTTAACGGGCAGGGGGCAAGATACGCAGTATTTT. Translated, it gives CASSLTGRGQDTQYF.